Listed here are 8 T cell receptor beta chains from one sample, sequenced in a study of prognosis after radiotherapy for stage I lung cancer (dated by TCRdb to the early 2020s). The run used an Illumina HiSeq 3000. Two rounds of multiplex PCR were performed to amplify the TCR beta CDR3 region from genomic DNA. In the first PCR round, primers specific to each TRBV and TRBJ gene were used, and the primer sequences were filed in Chinese patent CN105087789A. TCRdb cleaned the public reads at Q25 with fastp, built clones with MiXCR and kept in-frame beta chains. When rows share a CDR3 protein, they turn into one entry using the most common DNA and genes. Recorded for this sample are tens of thousands of distinct CDR3 sequences; around 24% of them occurred a single time. Together, the top ten hold less than 30% of the sample. Sample: PBMCs, taken before or after stereotactic body radiation therapy (not recorded which). Receptors originate from a donor at least 50 years old with non-small cell lung cancer.

There are many counts of this clonotype. V and J are TRBV10-3 and TRBJ1-3, with D perhaps matching TRBD1 (5 bases). The CDR3 contains 16 residues. Germline values: CDR1 ENHRY, CDR2 SYGVKD. The ends were cut back, 0 bases at V and 5 bases at J, with 14 bases in the middle. The chain's CDR3 is CAISESSTPGRNTIYF. In nucleotides, the CDR3 is TGTGCCATCAGTGAGTCTAGCACACCGGGGCGAAACACCATATATTTT.

The CDR3 protein is CASSRGTGGPGELFF. In nucleotides, the CDR3 is TGTGCCAGCAGCCGCGGGACAGGGGGCCCCGGGGAGCTGTTTTTT. The chain combines TRBV3-1 with TRBJ2-2; 12 bases align to TRBD1. With V trimmed by 4 bases and J by 6 bases, 3 bases remained unmatched. There are 15 residues in the CDR3. Per the germline V gene, CDR1 is LGHDT and CDR2 is YNNKEL (reference sequence). Together with reference TRBV3-1 and TRBJ2-2, the CDR3 gives the full variable domain: DTAVSQTPKYLVTQMGNDKSIKCEQNLGHDTMYWYKQDSKKFLKIMFSYNNKELIINETVPNRFSPKSPDKAHLNLHINSLELGDSAVYFCASSRGTGGPGELFFGEGSRLTVL.

As for this clonotype: This may be a read error, as it is one base from a much larger clone. The V call is TRBV12-3 or TRBV12-4, the J call TRBJ1-1; 8 bases map to TRBD1. V lost 5 bases, J lost 13 bases, and 6 bases stayed unmatched. The CDR3 contains 11 residues. CDR3 nucleotide sequence: TGTGCCAGCAGTGCTAGGGACAGGATTTTCTTT. Translating it yields CASSARDRIFF.

This clonotype was counted ten times or more. This chain uses TRBV19 with TRBJ2-7; D is undetermined. Germline loops: CDR1 LNHDA, CDR2 SQIVND (reference sequence). V dropped 6 bases and J dropped 0 bases, with 12 bases sitting between them. This CDR3 is 14 amino acids long. CDR3 region: CASSYTRNSYEQYF. The CDR3 nucleotides are TGTGCCAGTAGCTATACGAGGAACTCCTACGAGCAGTACTTC.

This clonotype was seen many times. This chain connects TRBV6-1 to TRBJ2-1; unclear D gene. V lost 8 bases and J 7 bases, leaving 9 bases between the germline ends. Looked up from germline, CDR1 is MNHNS and CDR2 is SASEGT. The CDR3 has 11 residues. CDR3 loop: CASGVGNEQFF. CDR3 DNA: TGTGCCAGCGGGGTCGGGAATGAGCAGTTCTTC.

This clonotype was counted at least ten times. The chain uses TRBV19 and TRBJ2-1, with 8 bases matching TRBD1. In germline, CDR1 is LNHDA, CDR2 SQIVND (reference sequence). J was trimmed by 4 bases and V by 7 bases; bases with no gene match: 6. CDR3 size: 14 residues. CDR3 region: CASKVQGDYNEQFF. For the CDR3, the DNA is TGTGCCAGTAAGGTACAGGGGGATTACAATGAGCAGTTCTTC. The complete variable domain, with remaining parts taken from reference TRBV19 and TRBJ2-1, reads DGGITQSPKYLFRKEGQNVTLSCEQNLNHDAMYWYRQDPGQGLRLIYYSQIVNDFQKGDIAEGYSVSREKKESFPLTVTSAQKNPTAFYLCASKVQGDYNEQFFGPGTRLTVL.

This clonotype was counted ten times or more. The chain combines TRBV5-4 with TRBJ2-3, with D uncertain. Germline V lookup: CDR1 SGHNT, CDR2 YYREEE (reference sequence). Trimming pared 1 base from V and 1 base from J, leaving 10 bases between. This CDR3 contains 15 residues. The CDR3 DNA is TGTGCCAGCAGCTTGCAGTTTGGTGGCACAGATACGCAGTATTTT. The encoded protein is CASSLQFGGTDTQYF. The whole variable domain, remainder taken from reference TRBV5-4 and TRBJ2-3, is ETGVTQSPTHLIKTRGQQVTLRCSSQSGHNTVSWYQQALGQGPQFIFQYYREEENGRGNFPPRFSGLQFPNYSSELNVNALELDDSALYLCASSLQFGGTDTQYFGPGTRLTVL.

This clonotype came up many times. The chain links TRBV6-1 to TRBJ1-6, with D possibly being TRBD1 (5 bases). The CDR3 has 13 amino acids. The ends were cut back, 6 bases at V and 7 bases at J, with 10 bases in the middle. Germline CDR1 and CDR2: MNHNS and SASEGT. DNA for the CDR3: TGTGCCAGCAGGGAACAGGAAAATTCACCCCTCCACTTT. Its translation is CASREQENSPLHF.